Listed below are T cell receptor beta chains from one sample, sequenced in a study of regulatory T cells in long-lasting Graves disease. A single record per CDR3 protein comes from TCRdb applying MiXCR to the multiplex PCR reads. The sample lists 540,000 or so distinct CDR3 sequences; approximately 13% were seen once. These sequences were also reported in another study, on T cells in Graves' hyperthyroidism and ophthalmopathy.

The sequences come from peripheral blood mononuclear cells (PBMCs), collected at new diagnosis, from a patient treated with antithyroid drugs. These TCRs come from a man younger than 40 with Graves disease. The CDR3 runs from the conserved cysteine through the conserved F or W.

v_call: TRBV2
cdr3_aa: CASSEARGGRGGQPQHF

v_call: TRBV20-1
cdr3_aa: CSAPLAISTDTQYF

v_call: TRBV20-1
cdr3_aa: CSARGIQGAGGNTIYF

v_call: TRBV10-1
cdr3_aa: CASSGTSESEQFF

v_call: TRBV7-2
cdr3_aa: CASSPVEWQPQHF

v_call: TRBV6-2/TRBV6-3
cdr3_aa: CASSYGDFAGNTIYF

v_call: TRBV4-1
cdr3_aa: CASSPSSGFREQFF

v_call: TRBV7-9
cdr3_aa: CASSASPDAYEQYF

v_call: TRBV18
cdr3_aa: CASSPRMGDTEAFF

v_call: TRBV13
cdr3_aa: CASSPDGLAGGPDFTGELFF

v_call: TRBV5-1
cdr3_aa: CASSLGREIDEQYF

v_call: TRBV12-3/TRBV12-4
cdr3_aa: CASRKDRSETQYF

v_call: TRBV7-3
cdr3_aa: CASSLNTETGFQGYTF

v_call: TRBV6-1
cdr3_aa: CASTGGFGNEQYF

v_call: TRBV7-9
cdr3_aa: CASTLGSGRFYEQYF

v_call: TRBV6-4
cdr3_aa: CASSEGTGSIYGYTF

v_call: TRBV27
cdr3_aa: CASSAPPPVYEQYF

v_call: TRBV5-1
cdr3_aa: CASSLAGPDGYTF

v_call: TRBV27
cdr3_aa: CASSARPISTSTDTQYF

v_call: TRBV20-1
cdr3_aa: CSAIYFQETQYF

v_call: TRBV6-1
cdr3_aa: CASSNGLAVGEQFF

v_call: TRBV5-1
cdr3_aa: CASSFGRGGEKLFF

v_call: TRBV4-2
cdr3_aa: CASSSRGAFGETQYF

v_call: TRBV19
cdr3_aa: CASSPDTYQPQHF

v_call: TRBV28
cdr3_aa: CASSLGGGMNTEAFF

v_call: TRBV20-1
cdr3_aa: CSARVPVGAGGIAYEQYF

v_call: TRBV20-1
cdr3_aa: CSARDLKGGSTEAFF

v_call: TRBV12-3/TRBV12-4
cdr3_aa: CASSSDRLDQPQHF

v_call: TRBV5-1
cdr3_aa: CASSLAGSTDTQYF

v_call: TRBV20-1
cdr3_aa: CSARVPGTSGRKRLTDTQYF

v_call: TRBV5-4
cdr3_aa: CASSLDGVYGEQYF

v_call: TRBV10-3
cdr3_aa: CAISQTDTQYF

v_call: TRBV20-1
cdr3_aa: CSARETSGSLSGELFF

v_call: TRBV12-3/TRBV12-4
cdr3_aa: CASSLVFSSGNTIYF

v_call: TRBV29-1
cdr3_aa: CSVEDFPNQPQHF

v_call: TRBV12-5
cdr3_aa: CASGSRAQFF

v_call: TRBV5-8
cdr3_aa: CASSLRLSGSAADTQYF

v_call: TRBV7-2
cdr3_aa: CASSPPGLVQFF

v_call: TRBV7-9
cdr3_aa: CASSAVGGTSTYNEQFF

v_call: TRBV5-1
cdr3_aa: CASSLSQTNTGELFF

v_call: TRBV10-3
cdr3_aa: CAIKREGRGDTQYF